A selection of T cell receptor beta chains follows, all from one sample in a study of blood T cell repertoires in COVID-19. Here immunoSEQ multiplex PCR was the method, and the copy in TCRdb shows in-frame clones only, minus some. The table shows 200,000 to 250,000 clones, with around 89% occurring only once. The sequenced material came from PBMCs or T cells enriched from blood (not recorded which). These receptors all stem from a man aged 50 to 59 who had been exposed to COVID-19. CDR3s include the opening cysteine and the closing phenylalanine or tryptophan. A D gene is named only where the DNA matches it firmly.

j_gene	d_gene	v_gene	CDR3nt	CDR3aa
TRBJ1-2	NA	TRBV28	TGTGCCAGCAGTCGAATACGTCAGGACTATGGCTACACCTTC	CASSRIRQDYGYTF
TRBJ1-4	NA	TRBV5-1	TGCGCCAGCAGCTTGGCCCCAGGCACTAATGAAAAACTGTTTTTT	CASSLAPGTNEKLFF
TRBJ1-5	NA	TRBV24-1	TGTGCCACCAGTGAGGGAGGTCAGCCCCAGCATTTT	CATSEGGQPQHF
TRBJ2-4	TRBD2	TRBV2	TGTGCCAGCAGTTCCGGGACTAGCGGTCTCTGGGACATTCAGTACTTC	CASSSGTSGLWDIQYF
TRBJ2-1	TRBD2	TRBV7-6	TGTGCCAGCAGCCGTGAAGGCGTACTAGCGGGAGGGTCCTACAATGAGCAGTTCTTC	CASSREGVLAGGSYNEQFF
TRBJ1-2	NA	TRBV7-8	TGTGCCAGCAGCTTAGCGGGTACAGGTCAAGGCGGCTACACCTTC	CASSLAGTGQGGYTF
TRBJ2-5	NA	TRBV21-1	TGTGCCAGCAGCAAAGATCGGACAGAAGAGACCCAGTACTTC	CASSKDRTEETQYF
TRBJ2-1	TRBD2	TRBV7-6	TGTGCCAGCAGCTTATCGACAGCTGGCACTAGCGGGTATCTTAGCTCCTACAATGAGCAGTTCTTC	CASSLSTAGTSGYLSSYNEQFF
TRBJ1-2	NA	TRBV28	TGTGCCAGCAGTTTAGGTGCAGGGGCAGGGGAGTATGGCTACACCTTC	CASSLGAGAGEYGYTF
TRBJ2-1	NA	TRBV5-1	TGCGCCAGCAGGGTTCCGGGAGCTGAGCAGTTCTTC	CASRVPGAEQFF
TRBJ1-1	NA	TRBV18	TGTGCCAGCTCACCATTCCGGGACACCTCTACGGACACTGAAGCTTTCTTT	CASSPFRDTSTDTEAFF